This passage covers 10 T cell receptor beta chains from one sample sequenced in a study of blood T cell repertoires in COVID-19. Profiled with immunoSEQ multiplex PCR; TCRdb holds only in-frame clones, not every one. The table shows 250,000 to 300,000 clones, with less than 90% occurring only once. Sequenced input: peripheral blood. These receptors all come from a woman aged 70-85 years with COVID-19, enrolled during active disease.

DNA of the CDR3: TGTGCCTGGAGTGTGAGAGGCTCTGCCAACTATGGCTACACCTTC. This sequence encodes CAWSVRGSANYGYTF. V gene TRBV30 combines with J gene TRBJ1-2, with D hard to call. CDR3 length equals 15 residues. CDR1 and CDR2 (germline): GTSNPN, SVGIG (reference sequence). V gave up 0 bases and J gave up 2 bases, with 13 bases separating them.

This clone came up a few times. V is TRBV18 and J is TRBJ2-3; 11 nucleotides agree with TRBD2. The V segment lost 2 bases and the J segment 3 bases; nucleotides outside the gene matches: 4. Germline V lookup: CDR1 KGHSH, CDR2 LQKENI. The CDR3 covers 16 residues. CDR3 sequence (DNA): TGTGCCAGCTCACCAAGTACTAGCGGGGGAACAGATACGCAGTATTTT. Translating it yields CASSPSTSGGTDTQYF.

The chain couples TRBV5-6 to TRBJ2-7; 7 nucleotides match TRBD2. The V and J ends lost 2 bases and 3 bases, in that order; junction bases with no gene match: 2. This CDR3 contains 13 residues. Per germline, CDR1 SGHDT and CDR2 YYEEEE. CDR3 DNA: TGTGCCAGCAGCTTCCGGACTAGCTACGAGCAGTACTTC. It is translated as CASSFRTSYEQYF.

The V and J genes are TRBV6-5 and TRBJ2-7; 7 positions match TRBD1. CDR1 and CDR2 (germline): MNHEY, SVGAGI. V shed 2 bases, J shed 4 bases, and the junction held 11 bases outside the gene matches. This CDR3 has 16 residues. In DNA, the CDR3 is TGTGCCAGCAGTTACATCCCCGGGACAGCAGTATACGAGCAGTACTTC. This sequence encodes CASSYIPGTAVYEQYF.

This sequence joins TRBV10-2 and TRBJ1-1; D is unclear. The CDR3 covers 13 residues. CDR1 is WSHSY and CDR2 is SAAADI in the germline V gene. The germline V and J ends were trimmed by 5 bases and 1 base, with 8 bases remaining between them. CDR3 in DNA: TGCGCCAGCAGTATATCGAGGAACACTGAAGCTTTCTTT. Its translation is CASSISRNTEAFF.

About this clone itself: At the DNA level, this CDR3 is encoded by other sequences in the same sample as well. The rearrangement links TRBV30 to TRBJ2-5, with D tentatively TRBD2 (6 bases). V was shortened by 0 bases and J by 5 bases, with 7 bases between the two germline ends. From germline, CDR1 is GTSNPN and CDR2 SVGIG (reference sequence). The CDR3 length is 12 residues. CDR3 DNA: TGTGCCTGGAGTGTGGGGGGTGAGACCCAGTACTTC. It specifies CAWSVGGETQYF.

CDR3 in amino acids: CASSTSGQGGSEQYF. The CDR3 coding sequence is TGTGCCAGCAGCACCAGCGGGCAGGGTGGCTCCGAGCAGTACTTC. This chain links TRBV7-9 with TRBJ2-7; the D gene is possibly TRBD2 (6 bases). Trimming left V 5 bases short and J 6 bases short, with 20 bases between. The CDR3 loop spans 15 amino acids. In germline, CDR1 is SEHNR, CDR2 FQNEAQ (reference sequence).

The CDR3 is CASSVVAGLYNEQFF. The DNA for the CDR3 is TGTGCCAGCAGCGTAGTTGCGGGGCTTTACAATGAGCAGTTCTTC. The V gene is TRBV9, the J gene TRBJ2-1; a weak D match, TRBD2 (6 bases). This CDR3 is built from 15 residues. Germline CDR1 SGDLS, CDR2 YYNGEE. Trimming shortened V by 0 bases and J by 4 bases, and 11 bases separated the two germline ends.

V and J are TRBV29-1 and TRBJ2-2; tentatively, D is TRBD1 (5 bases). Germline CDR1 SQVTM, CDR2 ANQGSEA. The V end lost 4 bases, the J end lost 0 bases, and 12 bases lay between the germline ends. The CDR3 spans 15 residues. CDR3 region: CSVGGPYTNTGELFF. CDR3 nucleotide sequence: TGCAGCGTTGGGGGCCCGTACACGAACACCGGGGAGCTGTTTTTT.

This clone was seen more than once but under ten times. The chain carries TRBV21-1 and TRBJ1-2. TRBV21-1 counts as a pseudogene. The CDR3 contains 15 residues. The CDR3 DNA is TGTGCCAGTACGCCTAAAAGGGAGGGAAGCTATGGCTACACCTTC. Translating gives CASTPKREGSYGYTF.